This T cell receptor beta chain stems from a study of T cells in Graves' hyperthyroidism and ophthalmopathy (dated by TCRdb to 2018 to 2020). General notes on the study: Peripheral blood was sampled at the time of initial diagnosis, prior to any treatment. TCR V-J signatures able to tell the groups apart were searched for in a discovery cohort of 100 patients, of whom roughly 42 had Graves' ophthalmopathy and 57 had stable Graves' hyperthyroidism. Prospective prediction of ophthalmopathy was tested in an independent validation cohort consisting of about 19 hyperthyroidism patients and approximately 16 patients who later progressed to ophthalmopathy. For training and testing, the approximately 92 patients in the discovery cohort were randomly divided in a 7:3 ratio. In about 6 Graves' hyperthyroidism patients, the study also compared T-cell repertoires from thyroid tissue with T-cell repertoires from blood. After sampling, hyperthyroidism patients received methimazole starting at 30 mg daily, and ophthalmopathy patients received high-dose intravenous methylprednisolone. TCR Vbeta CDR3 sequencing of 130 to 150 peripheral blood samples (under 45 ophthalmopathy, some 75 hyperthyroidism and roughly 17 progressor patients) is reported in the paper. Summary of the overall study and its limitations: In validation, the model predicted progression to ophthalmopathy a median of about 6.5 months before onset, with about 64% sensitivity and just under 75% specificity. Ophthalmopathy was separated from stable hyperthyroidism by a 13 V-J signature model, with over 85% sensitivity and about 81% specificity obtained in cross-validation and 80%/75% obtained in testing. No statistical method was used to fix the sample size in advance, and group allocation was not hidden from the investigators. Most expanded thyroid clonotypes (frequency above 0.001) were also found in blood, which suggests that blood repertoires may mirror thyroid immune responses.

Moderately to severely active disease, a Clinical Activity Score of at least 3, a NOSPECS grade of at least 4, and a duration under 3 months were present in ophthalmopathy patients. Any patient with an uncontrolled infection, another autoimmune disease, pregnancy or lactation was excluded. Diagnoses were established on the basis of clinical symptoms, serum thyroxine and TRAb, thyroid ultrasound, and orbital computed tomography. Ficoll-Paque density gradient centrifugation was used to isolate PBMCs from 8.5 to 10 ml of fresh peripheral blood. Total RNA was extracted with Trizol reagent, and quality was checked on an Agilent 2100 Bioanalyzer. The TCR beta CDR3 regions were amplified from RNA transcripts. For the first round of RT-PCR on the TCR CDR3, the HTBI primer set was used together with the Qiagen OneStep RT-PCR kit. Libraries were constructed in a second round of multiplex PCR, after which size selection and purification were carried out. Sequencing of the libraries was done on an Illumina HiSeq2000 using paired-end 100 bp reads. The authors processed their data as follows. SOAPnuke was used to process the raw data, throwing out any read that contained adapters or uncalled bases, had a mean Phred below 15, or lacked an exact constant-primer or identifier match. COPE v1.2.5 was used to merge the high-quality paired reads, and each unique nucleotide sequence was defined as a clonotype. MiTCR v1.1 was used to align the clonotypes against IMGT TRBV, TRBD and TRBJ reference segments. The analysis included only V-J combinations with a frequency above 0.0001, which together covered about 99% of the repertoires. The TCS score was defined as F50 (clonal expansion) divided by E x V (chaos), with BLOSUM62-based TCRdist calculated between CDR3 peptides within each V-J. Welch's t-statistics and random forest reduced approximately 520 V-J features to 13, which were used in a naive Bayes classifier (R e1071). TCRdb redid the processing of the public reads, applying fastp at Q25 and MiXCR, and retained in-frame beta chains. All rows with the same CDR3 protein become a single entry with the most common DNA and genes. The V and J calls follow TCRdb's processing rather than the paper's. The sample records some 650,000 distinct CDR3 sequences, about a sixth of which are singletons. The top ten clones comprise roughly 3.3% of the sample.

Concerning this clonotype: Its antigen is still unknown. It has no much larger one-base neighbor in the sample; base qualities were not kept.

The source is a woman aged 40 to 50 with Graves' ophthalmopathy. The sample comprised blood.

CDR3 sequence: CASSPRGQYEQYF. In nucleotides, the sequence is TGTGCCAGCAGTCCCAGGGGGCAGTACGAGCAGTACTTC. The rearrangement combines TRBV6-2 or TRBV6-3 with TRBJ2-7, with 8 middle bases fitting TRBD1. CDR1 and CDR2 are read off the germline V gene as MNHEY and SVGEGT. V ends up 5 bases short and J 4 bases short, with an unmatched junction base count of 4. Inclusive of the bounding cysteine and phenylalanine, the CDR3 is 13 residues long. Here the CDR3 DNA is all that survives: 39 bases in frame from base 1.